This T cell receptor beta chain derives from a study of T cells after yellow fever vaccination. Study overall: Low-cell-number fractions were prepared with SMART-Seq v4 Ultra Low Input.

The CDR3 loop spans 15 amino acids. V lost 1 base and J 4 bases, leaving 14 bases between the germline ends. CDR1 and CDR2 (germline): MNHEY, SMNVEV (reference sequence). TCRdb independently ran MiXCR on the 5' RACE reads; one entry per CDR3 protein. The data show 500,000 to 550,000 distinct CDR3 sequences, about a fifth seen once. The sequences come from PBMCs, collected approximately 22 days after the first yellow fever vaccination. The TCR sequence derives from a man younger than 35 who received the YFV17D yellow fever vaccine. The rearrangement joins TRBV27 to TRBJ2-7, with D possibly TRBD2 on 5 matching bases. Here the CDR3 reads CASSLYFGVDYEQYF. CDR3 DNA: TGTGCCAGCAGTTTATATTTCGGGGTCGATTACGAGCAGTACTTC.